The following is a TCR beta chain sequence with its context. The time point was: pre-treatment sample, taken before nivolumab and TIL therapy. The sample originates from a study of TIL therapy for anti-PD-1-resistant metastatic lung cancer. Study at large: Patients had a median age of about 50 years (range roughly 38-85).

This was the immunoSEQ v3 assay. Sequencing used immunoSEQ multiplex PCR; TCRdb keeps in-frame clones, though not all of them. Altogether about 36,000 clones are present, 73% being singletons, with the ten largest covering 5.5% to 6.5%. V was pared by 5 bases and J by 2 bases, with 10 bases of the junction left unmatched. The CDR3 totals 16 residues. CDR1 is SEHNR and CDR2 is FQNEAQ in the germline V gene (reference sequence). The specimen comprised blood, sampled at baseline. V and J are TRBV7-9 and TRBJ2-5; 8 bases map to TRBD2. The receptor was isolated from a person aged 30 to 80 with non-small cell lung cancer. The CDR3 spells CASSHPPAGVQETQYF. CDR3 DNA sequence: TGTGCCAGCAGCCACCCCCCAGCGGGGGTGCAAGAGACCCAGTACTTC. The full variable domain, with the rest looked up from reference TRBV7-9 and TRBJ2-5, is DTGVSQNPRHKITKRGQNVTFRCDPISEHNRLYWYRQTLGQGPEFLTYFQNEAQLEKSRLLSDRFSAERPKGSFSTLEIQRTEQGDSAMYLCASSHPPAGVQETQYFGPGTRLLVL.